This T cell receptor beta chain comes out of a study of human CD8 memory T cell subsets. Germline loops: CDR1 MNHEY, CDR2 SVGAGI. The CDR3 is 13 amino acids. Researchers made TCR beta libraries via UMI-labeled 5' RACE. TCRdb reprocessed the 5' RACE reads and stores each CDR3 protein as one record, lacking DNA. This listing includes about 11,000 distinct CDR3 sequences. Sequencing used CD8+ T cells from PBMCs. This sequence joins TRBV6-5 and TRBJ2-5; TCRdb's D call of TRBD1 is untestable without DNA. The sequence was obtained from a human donor in good health. The CDR3 sequence: CASSGKGWETQYF.